Below are 30 T cell receptor beta chains sequenced from a single sample in a study of T cells in Graves' hyperthyroidism and ophthalmopathy. The source material, RNA transcripts, was used to amplify TCR beta CDR3 regions. In the first-round RT-PCR of the TCR CDR3, the HTBI primer set was used. TCRdb used MiXCR to reprocess the multiplex PCR reads, holding one entry per CDR3 protein. Of about 660,000 distinct CDR3 sequences in the sample, less than 45% were seen once. The material sequenced was peripheral blood or thyroid tissue (not recorded which). Source of these receptors: an adult man with Graves' disease, either hyperthyroidism or ophthalmopathy (not recorded which).

In regard to this clonotype: A much larger clone differs by one base, so this may be a read error. The V and J genes are TRBV7-9 and TRBJ1-5; D not certain. Per the germline V gene, CDR1 is SEHNR and CDR2 is FQNEAQ (reference sequence). The V gene lost 8 bases and the J gene lost 6 bases, with 17 bases spanning the gap. CDR3 length equals 14 residues. This CDR3 is CASGVTGDGQPQHF. CDR3 nucleotides: TGTGCCAGCGGCGTCACCGGCGATGGTCAGCCCCAGCATTTT.

This clonotype has a count of ten or more. V usage is TRBV29-1 and J usage is TRBJ1-1; 9 nucleotides agree with TRBD1. Germline CDR1 and CDR2: SQVTM and ANQGSEA. V was clipped by 1 base and J by 5 bases; unmatched bases: 5. The CDR3 spans 14 residues. The CDR3 DNA reads TGCAGCGTTGAAGGGTACAGGGGGCGAACTGAAGCTTTCTTT. It is translated as CSVEGYRGRTEAFF.

In the case of this clonotype: One base away lies a much larger clone, so this may be a sequencing read error. V is TRBV29-1 and J is TRBJ2-5; 11 nucleotides line up with TRBD2. The CDR3 has 13 amino acids. After removal of 7 bases from V and 2 bases from J, the junction contained 3 bases not matched to a gene. Germline V gene sequence: CDR1 SQVTM, CDR2 ANQGSEA. DNA for the CDR3: TGCAGCGGCCGACTAGCGGGACAAGAGACCCAGTACTTC. This gives the protein CSGRLAGQETQYF.

This chain uses TRBV20-1 with TRBJ2-5; perhaps TRBD1 as D (6 bases). Germline loops: CDR1 DFQATT, CDR2 SNEGSKA (reference sequence). The CDR3 loop spans 14 amino acids. V was cut by 2 bases and J by 3 bases, with 13 bases left in between. CDR3 in DNA: TGCAGTGCTAGATCGCCCCGGACAGAAGAGACCCAGTACTTC. This sequence encodes CSARSPRTEETQYF.

The chain couples TRBV7-9 to TRBJ1-1; D is unclear. This CDR3 comprises 12 residues. The ends were cut back, 8 bases at V and 4 bases at J, with 11 bases in the middle. Germline-derived CDR1 and CDR2 are SEHNR and FQNEAQ (reference sequence). This CDR3 is CASAPRSTEAFF. CDR3 coding DNA: TGTGCCAGCGCCCCACGGAGCACTGAAGCTTTCTTT. The full variable domain, in which reference TRBV7-9 and TRBJ1-1 provide the parts outside the CDR3, is DTGVSQNPRHKITKRGQNVTFRCDPISEHNRLYWYRQTLGQGPEFLTYFQNEAQLEKSRLLSDRFSAERPKGSFSTLEIQRTEQGDSAMYLCASAPRSTEAFFGQGTRLTVV.

The chain has TRBV6-6 and TRBJ1-6; D is ambiguous. V was shortened by 6 bases and J by 6 bases, with 9 bases between the two germline ends. From germline, CDR1 is MNHNY and CDR2 SVGAGI (reference sequence). The CDR3 is made up of 13 amino acids. CDR3 DNA sequence: TGTGCCAGCAGGCACGACGGTAATTCACCCCTCCACTTT. It codes for CASRHDGNSPLHF.

This clonotype came up many times. CDR3 coding DNA: TGTGCCAGCAGCTTGCGGGAGCTTGCTAATGAAAAACTGTTTTTT. This sequence encodes CASSLRELANEKLFF. The rearrangement joins TRBV7-3 to TRBJ1-4; no reliable D call. V was cut by 3 bases and J by 3 bases, with 11 bases left in between. This CDR3 region has 15 residues. CDR1 and CDR2 from the germline V gene are SGHTA and FQGTGA. Drawing the rest from reference TRBV7-3 and TRBJ1-4, the complete variable domain is GAGVSQTPSNKVTEKGKYVELRCDPISGHTALYWYRQSLGQGPEFLIYFQGTGAADDSGLPNDRFFAVRPEGSVSTLKIQRTERGDSAVYLCASSLRELANEKLFFGSGTQLSVL.

In its sample, this clonotype was seen many times. This sequence joins TRBV20-1 and TRBJ1-1; TRBD1 might be the D (5 bases). The V end was cut by 6 bases, the J end by 0 bases, with 14 bases between. From germline, CDR1 is DFQATT and CDR2 SNEGSKA (reference sequence). This CDR3 is built from 14 residues. The CDR3 loop is CSAQRTSVNTEAFF. The CDR3, as DNA: TGCAGTGCCCAACGGACATCGGTGAACACTGAAGCTTTCTTT.

The chain joins TRBV7-9 to TRBJ2-2; weak D call: TRBD1 (5 bases). Germline V gene sequence: CDR1 SEHNR, CDR2 FQNEAQ (reference sequence). V was shortened by 5 bases and J by 3 bases, with 16 bases between the two germline ends. This CDR3 has 16 residues. The chain's CDR3 is CASSLMIGVDTGELFF. Written as DNA, the CDR3 is TGTGCCAGCAGCCTCATGATAGGGGTCGACACCGGGGAGCTGTTTTTT.

This clonotype was observed a handful of times. V is TRBV7-9 and J is TRBJ1-5; D gene unclear. V lost 3 bases and J 7 bases, leaving 13 bases between the germline ends. CDR3 size: 14 residues. Germline assignment: CDR1 SEHNR and CDR2 FQNEAQ (reference sequence). CDR3 sequence reads: CASSLTEGGQPQHF. The CDR3 nucleotides are TGTGCCAGCAGCTTGACGGAGGGCGGGCAGCCCCAGCATTTT.

This chain connects TRBV15 to TRBJ1-4; D perhaps matches TRBD1 (5 bases). Trimming took off 7 bases at V and 10 bases at J, with 19 bases between the two ends. Germline CDR1 reads LNHNV; CDR2 reads YYDKDF (reference sequence). There are 14 residues in the CDR3. In DNA form, the CDR3 reads TGTGCCACCATGAACGGGGACGAATATGGAAAACTGTTTTTT. Protein: CATMNGDEYGKLFF.

J is TRBJ1-2 and V is TRBV10-2, with 7 nucleotides matching TRBD1. There are 16 residues in the CDR3. Germline CDR1 and CDR2: WSHSY and SAAADI. Trimming removed 0 bases from V and 0 bases from J; junction bases left unmatched: 4. CDR3 sequence (DNA): TGCGCCAGCAGTGAGTCAAGACAGGGTTCTAACTATGGCTACACCTTC. It codes for CASSESRQGSNYGYTF.

The CDR3 loop reads CASSAQGNPNYGYTF. DNA of the CDR3: TGTGCCAGCAGTGCACAGGGTAATCCTAACTATGGCTACACCTTC. This sequence joins TRBV2 and TRBJ1-2, with D perhaps matching TRBD1 (6 bases). Germline V gives CDR1 SNHLY, CDR2 FYNNEI. V lost 4 bases and J lost 0, with 12 bases in between. The CDR3 loop spans 15 amino acids.

Ten or more counts support this clonotype. The V and J genes are TRBV7-8 and TRBJ1-6; the D is unclear. Germline V gives CDR1 SGHVS, CDR2 FQNEAQ. V was shortened by 0 bases and J by 3 bases, with 3 bases between the two germline ends. The CDR3 runs to 14 residues. Here the CDR3 DNA reads TGTGCCAGCAGCTTAGCTCTCTATAATTCACCCCTCCACTTT. Its protein is CASSLALYNSPLHF.

The table lists this clonotype with a few counts. The CDR3 nucleotides are TGTGCCAGCAGCTTGTCTAGCGGGAGGGCCAGATACGAGCAGTACTTC. This codes for CASSLSSGRARYEQYF. The gene calls are TRBV7-9 and TRBJ2-7, with TRBD2 identical over 12 bases. The CDR3 contains 16 residues. J gave up 4 bases and V 3 bases, and 7 bases lay outside the gene matches. Germline V gene lookup returns CDR1 SEHNR and CDR2 FQNEAQ (reference sequence).

This clonotype was seen a single time. The rearrangement uses TRBV2 and TRBJ1-5; the D gene is possibly TRBD1 (6 bases). CDR1 and CDR2 (germline): SNHLY, FYNNEI. The CDR3 contains 14 residues. V was pared by 11 bases and J by 3 bases, with 17 bases between. The CDR3 sequence: CAVGQSVDNQPQHF. The CDR3 bases are TGTGCCGTCGGACAGTCGGTAGACAATCAGCCCCAGCATTTT. The entire variable domain, with the rest obtained from reference TRBV2 and TRBJ1-5, is as follows: EPEVTQTPSHQVTQMGQEVILRCVPISNHLYFYWYRQILGQKVEFLVSFYNNEISEKSEIFDDQFSVERPDGSNFTLKIRSTKLEDSAMYFCAVGQSVDNQPQHFGDGTRLSIL.

The chain employs TRBV2 and TRBJ2-7; D might be TRBD1 (6 bases). V gave up 5 bases and J gave up 6 bases, with 14 bases separating them. This CDR3 spans 13 amino acids. Germline CDR1 SNHLY, CDR2 FYNNEI. The CDR3 protein is CASSPTGQVEQYF. In nucleotides, the CDR3 is TGTGCCAGCAGTCCAACAGGGCAGGTCGAGCAGTACTTC.

This clonotype was observed at least ten times. The chain recombines TRBV2 with TRBJ1-5; maybe TRBD1 (5 bases). V was trimmed by 8 bases and J by 1 base, leaving 9 bases between them. The germline CDR1 and CDR2 sequences are SNHLY and FYNNEI. The CDR3 totals 13 residues. CDR3 amino acids: CASAGDSNQPQHF. CDR3 in DNA: TGTGCCAGCGCTGGGGACAGCAATCAGCCCCAGCATTTT.

This clonotype occurred a few times. V and J are TRBV15 and TRBJ2-7, with unresolved D. Germline V gene data show CDR1 as LNHNV and CDR2 as YYDKDF (reference sequence). Trimming removed 0 bases at V and 5 bases at J, with 5 bases between. This CDR3 has 12 residues. The CDR3 coding sequence is TGTGCCACCAGCAGAGAGGGCGACGAGCAGTACTTC. Translation gives CATSREGDEQYF.

This clonotype showed up many times. The chain combines TRBV10-3 with TRBJ1-2; D is unclear. CDR1 is ENHRY, CDR2 SYGVKD, per germline. With 8 bases removed from V and 4 bases from J, the gap between germline ends came to 8 bases. The CDR3 totals 11 residues. The CDR3 is CAIENRYGYTF. The CDR3 DNA reads as TGTGCCATCGAGAACCGCTATGGCTACACCTTC.

The chain carries TRBV19 and TRBJ2-5; 8 nucleotides match TRBD2. Germline CDR1 and CDR2: LNHDA and SQIVND (reference sequence). The CDR3 is made up of 14 amino acids. V dropped 2 bases and J dropped 2; count of bases not matched to a gene: 1. The CDR3 protein is CASSIKREQETQYF. In DNA, the CDR3 is TGTGCCAGTAGTATAAAGCGGGAGCAAGAGACCCAGTACTTC.

To note about this clonotype: With a much larger clone just one base away, this may be a read error. The chain combines TRBV7-8 with TRBJ1-2; TRBD1 matches 8 bases. This CDR3 comprises 14 residues. V lost 5 bases to trimming and J lost 7 bases; unmatched junction nucleotides: 9. The V gene's germline CDR1 is SGHVS and CDR2 FQNEAQ. CDR3: CASSAAGGAGGYTF. CDR3 sequence (DNA): TGTGCCAGCAGCGCAGCAGGGGGCGCGGGTGGCTACACCTTC.

This clonotype was recorded many times. The V call is TRBV19, the J call TRBJ1-3; D is unclear. The V and J ends lost 5 bases and 4 bases respectively, with 12 bases between them. This CDR3 spans 14 amino acids. The V gene's germline CDR1 is LNHDA and CDR2 SQIVND (reference sequence). CDR3 sequence reads: CASSLLVTGNTIYF. The CDR3 bases are TGTGCCAGTAGTTTGCTAGTGACGGGAAACACCATATATTTT.

CDR3 loop: CASSVDEGARVNTEAFF. The DNA of the CDR3 is TGTGCCAGCAGCGTAGACGAGGGGGCGCGGGTGAACACTGAAGCTTTCTTT. The V call is TRBV9, the J call TRBJ1-1; TRBD1 matches 7 bases. The CDR3 runs to 17 residues. The germline gives CDR1 SGDLS, CDR2 YYNGEE. With 0 bases clipped from V and 0 bases from J, the junction kept 8 bases outside the gene matches.

Comments on this clonotype: A much bigger clone sits one base away, suggesting this may be a read error. The rearrangement links TRBV10-3 to TRBJ2-5, with 9 nucleotides matching TRBD2. Germline lookup yields CDR1 ENHRY and CDR2 SYGVKD. The CDR3 length is 14 residues. The CDR3 DNA follows: TGTGCCAGCAGTGAAAGACTAGCGGAAGAGACCCAGTACTTC. Its translation is CASSERLAEETQYF.

The chain recombines TRBV10-3 with TRBJ2-5; the match to TRBD1 covers 9 bases. There are 14 residues in the CDR3. J gave up 5 bases and V 4 bases, and 5 bases lay outside the gene matches. Germline V CDR1 and CDR2: ENHRY, SYGVKD. In DNA, the CDR3 is TGTGCCATCAGTGGGGACAGGGTGTATGAGACCCAGTACTTC. This translates into CAISGDRVYETQYF.

This chain links TRBV19 with TRBJ2-6, with D possibly TRBD1 on 6 matching bases. The V end was cut by 10 bases, the J end by 4 bases, with 14 bases between. Germline loops: CDR1 LNHDA, CDR2 SQIVND (reference sequence). The CDR3 is 14 amino acids. The CDR3 region is CATVQGTGANVLTF. The CDR3 nucleotides are TGTGCCACCGTACAGGGAACCGGGGCCAACGTCCTGACTTTC.

A word on this clonotype: An end of the junction differs from the germline gene, which may be a read error. The chain carries TRBV20-1 and TRBJ1-6; D remains ambiguous. The CDR3 has 15 residues. Germline V gene lookup returns CDR1 DFQATT and CDR2 SNEGSKA (reference sequence). The CDR3 nucleotides are TGCAGTGCGTGGAAGACAACCTCCTATAATTCAACCCTCCACTTT. As protein: CSAWKTTSYNSTLHF.

This clonotype appeared many times. V gene TRBV7-9 combines with J gene TRBJ1-2; 8 bases are shared with TRBD1. The CDR3 runs 15 residues. Germline trimming cut 4 bases from V and 8 bases from J; bases unmatched to any gene: 12. In germline, CDR1 is SEHNR, CDR2 FQNEAQ (reference sequence). The CDR3 coding sequence is TGTGCCAGCAGCTCGGCAGGGGGCTATTCGTTAGGCTACACCTTC. Its protein is CASSSAGGYSLGYTF.

This clonotype was observed at least ten times. Compared with germline, one end of the junction differs, possibly owing to a read error. The chain links TRBV25-1 to TRBJ1-5, with D uncertain. This CDR3 has 14 amino acids. Germline assignment: CDR1 MGHDK and CDR2 SYGVNS. CDR3 nucleotides: TGCGCCAGCAGTGAGTCTGGGTTCAATCAGCCCCAGCATTTT. This encodes CASSESGFNQPQHF.